Here is one TCR beta chain with its context. The data were taken from a study of blood T cell repertoires in COVID-19. The germline V gene has CDR1 LNHDA and CDR2 SQIVND (reference sequence). The CDR3 covers 16 residues. The V end lost 5 bases, the J end lost 4 bases, and 18 bases lay between the germline ends. Some clones are missing from TCRdb's copy, which holds only in-frame ones; the method was immunoSEQ multiplex PCR. This table holds 100,000 to 150,000 clones, roughly 92% found once. This chain joins TRBV19 and TRBJ1-5, with a weak D call TRBD1 (6 bases). The receptor's source is a man between 50 and 59 years old with COVID-19, enrolled during active disease. Sequencing was done on a sample of peripheral blood. CDR3 region: CASSPTGRGLNQPQHF. CDR3 bases: TGTGCCAGTAGTCCCACAGGGAGGGGGTTAAATCAGCCCCAGCATTTT.